This entry concerns a single T cell receptor (beta chain). What it recognizes is unknown. The length of the CDR3 is 15 residues. CDR1 and CDR2 (germline): LGHDT, YNNKEL (reference sequence). V shed 3 bases and J 1 base; nucleotides not matched to a gene: 5. The source of the sample is a study of human T cells and chemical hapten exposure. Study outcomes and limitations: Expanded TCRs made up significantly more big CDR3 similarity clusters than controls did. Sensitization with DPC brought no change to TCRs above 1 in 1000 in frequency.

MiXCR, applied by TCRdb to the RACE reads, yields one record per CDR3 protein. Seen here are over 30,000 distinct CDR3 sequences, over 7.5% observed once, and the top ten hold approximately 26%. Time point defined: patch test 3, about 24 weeks after DPC sensitization. Treatment specified: therapeutic diphenylcyclopropenone sensitization with weekly scalp DPC. Unfractionated whole blood yielded total RNA. Donors, patients with alopecia ranging from 18 to 70 years old and judged suitable for DPC, provided samples. This receptor was taken from a man aged 45-60 years with alopecia areata. Some clones in this sample may be carry-over from other donors' samples. V usage is TRBV3-1 and J usage is TRBJ1-1, with TRBD1 matching over 7 bases. The sample consisted of whole blood, taken in connection with sensitization to the hapten diphenylcyclopropenone (DPC). Here the CDR3 DNA reads TGTGCCAGCAGCCAGAGGGGGCGGACGAACACTGAAGCTTTCTTT. It specifies CASSQRGRTNTEAFF.